This TCR beta chain was recorded in a study of T cell changes during pregnancy in multiple sclerosis. Sequencing used immunoSEQ multiplex PCR; TCRdb keeps in-frame clones, though not all of them. The data hold roughly 38,000 clones, with 91% observed a single time. The CDR3 is made up of 16 amino acids. After removal of 4 bases from V and 5 bases from J, the junction contained 8 bases not matched to a gene. Germline lookup yields CDR1 MNHNY and CDR2 SVGAGI (reference sequence). This clonotype was sampled from a female donor in good health, enrolled as a control in a pregnancy study. The rearrangement links TRBV6-6 to TRBJ1-4; 9 bases match TRBD1. Sequencing used CD4+ T cells from peripheral blood mononuclear cells, obtained in the second trimester of pregnancy. CDR3 amino acids: CASSLNRGQENEKLFF. The CDR3 region has the DNA TGTGCCAGCAGTTTAAACAGGGGGCAGGAAAATGAAAAACTGTTTTTT.